This is a list of T cell receptor beta chains from one sample in a study of T cell changes during pregnancy in multiple sclerosis. Assay used: immunoSEQ multiplex PCR; TCRdb lists only in-frame clones, some missing. This table holds about 52,000 clones, almost 95% found once. Source: CD4+ T cells from peripheral blood mononuclear cells, taken in the third trimester of pregnancy. These receptors were obtained from a female donor with multiple sclerosis, enrolled in a pregnancy study. The conserved cysteine and the conserved F or W are not part of the CDR3 here. The order of the fields is CDR3 protein, V gene, J gene, clone size. Clone size appears in some rows only: once, few, many, or a class for an expanded clone.

CDR3 protein: ASSHPGQTNYGYT; V gene: TRBV4-3; J gene: TRBJ1-2; clone size: .
CDR3 protein: ASSQVQGNSPLH; V gene: TRBV4-3; J gene: TRBJ1-6; clone size: .
CDR3 protein: ASSSTGGGQGLYGYT; V gene: TRBV5-4; J gene: TRBJ1-2; clone size: .
CDR3 protein: ASSFLRGALRDNSPLH; V gene: TRBV5-1; J gene: TRBJ1-6; clone size: .
CDR3 protein: ASSRRSGDTDTQY; V gene: TRBV7-3; J gene: TRBJ2-3; clone size: .
CDR3 protein: ASSSDRGPF; V gene: TRBV28; J gene: TRBJ1-1; clone size: .
CDR3 protein: ASRAGTGTSQPQH; V gene: TRBV6-4; J gene: TRBJ1-5; clone size: .
CDR3 protein: ASSPLGVGRGAGELF; V gene: TRBV7-2; J gene: TRBJ2-2; clone size: .
CDR3 protein: ASRRDLTETQY; V gene: TRBV5-8; J gene: TRBJ2-5; clone size: .
CDR3 protein: ASSLLGRGQSGGYT; V gene: TRBV5-5; J gene: TRBJ1-2; clone size: .
CDR3 protein: AWSVAGASQPQH; V gene: TRBV30; J gene: TRBJ1-5; clone size: .
CDR3 protein: ASSLLADTGELF; V gene: TRBV18; J gene: TRBJ2-2; clone size: .
CDR3 protein: ASSLNLGLYSGNTIY; V gene: TRBV7-2; J gene: TRBJ1-3; clone size: .
CDR3 protein: ASSSTPDSSGANVLT; V gene: TRBV5-1; J gene: TRBJ2-6; clone size: .
CDR3 protein: AASLTGPNSPLH; V gene: TRBV19; J gene: TRBJ1-6; clone size: once
CDR3 protein: ASSLGEGVFSNQPQH; V gene: TRBV7-2; J gene: TRBJ1-5; clone size: .
CDR3 protein: SVEVATGGWGYT; V gene: TRBV29-1; J gene: TRBJ1-2; clone size: .
CDR3 protein: ASSLAGTTNNEQF; V gene: TRBV7-2; J gene: TRBJ2-1; clone size: once
CDR3 protein: ASTFQGAHAPEELF; V gene: TRBV19; J gene: TRBJ2-2; clone size: .
CDR3 protein: ASSLAPPTTTSGEQY; V gene: TRBV7-6; J gene: TRBJ2-7; clone size: .
CDR3 protein: ASSMLGQGGFFLT; V gene: TRBV19; J gene: TRBJ2-6; clone size: once
CDR3 protein: ASSARDTPTYFSGNTIY; V gene: TRBV9; J gene: TRBJ1-3; clone size: .
CDR3 protein: ASSGSSGTESSPLH; V gene: TRBV18; J gene: TRBJ1-6; clone size: once
CDR3 protein: ASSLGTAIDTQY; V gene: TRBV5-1; J gene: TRBJ2-3; clone size: .
CDR3 protein: ASSTIPQGTYGYT; V gene: TRBV7-2; J gene: TRBJ1-2; clone size: once
CDR3 protein: ASSPSGVSTDTQY; V gene: TRBV7-2; J gene: TRBJ2-3; clone size: .
CDR3 protein: AISESGQINTEAF; V gene: TRBV10-3; J gene: TRBJ1-1; clone size: .
CDR3 protein: ASSHPGQGEKLF; V gene: TRBV5-4; J gene: TRBJ1-4; clone size: .
CDR3 protein: ATTGTRYTGELF; V gene: TRBV10-3; J gene: TRBJ2-2; clone size: .
CDR3 protein: ASRQAARFTDTQY; V gene: TRBV19; J gene: TRBJ2-3; clone size: many
CDR3 protein: ASSQSGGRETQY; V gene: TRBV7-3; J gene: TRBJ2-5; clone size: .
CDR3 protein: ASRERTNTEAF; V gene: TRBV6-4; J gene: TRBJ1-1; clone size: .
CDR3 protein: ASSYVRGRSYEQY; V gene: TRBV6-5; J gene: TRBJ2-7; clone size: .
CDR3 protein: ASSEVGRSYEQY; V gene: TRBV6-1; J gene: TRBJ2-7; clone size: .
CDR3 protein: ASSQQTVTEAF; V gene: TRBV4-2; J gene: TRBJ1-1; clone size: .
CDR3 protein: ASSFTSGGVGETQY; V gene: TRBV5-1; J gene: TRBJ2-5; clone size: .
CDR3 protein: ASSIDPQGMNTEAF; V gene: TRBV19; J gene: TRBJ1-1; clone size: .
CDR3 protein: ASSPRRSYQETQY; V gene: TRBV18; J gene: TRBJ2-5; clone size: .
CDR3 protein: ASSLRSGVGNQPQH; V gene: TRBV5-6; J gene: TRBJ1-5; clone size: .
CDR3 protein: AISESQITDTQY; V gene: TRBV10-3; J gene: TRBJ2-3; clone size: .
CDR3 protein: ASSLASDRAGYEQY; V gene: TRBV5-1; J gene: TRBJ2-7; clone size: .
CDR3 protein: ASSLVTGSYNEQF; V gene: TRBV7-2; J gene: TRBJ2-1; clone size: .
CDR3 protein: AWSGYSSETQY; V gene: TRBV30; J gene: TRBJ2-5; clone size: .
CDR3 protein: ASSPGTSRETQY; V gene: TRBV9; J gene: TRBJ2-5; clone size: .
CDR3 protein: ASSLDRGSNQPQH; V gene: TRBV19; J gene: TRBJ1-5; clone size: .
CDR3 protein: ASSLGHLLQESYT; V gene: TRBV5-1; J gene: TRBJ1-2; clone size: .
CDR3 protein: ASRRTVAGNSPLH; V gene: TRBV7-2; J gene: TRBJ1-6; clone size: .
CDR3 protein: ASINGGGAGELF; V gene: TRBV6-1; J gene: TRBJ2-2; clone size: .
CDR3 protein: ASSPSNYGYT; V gene: TRBV5-8; J gene: TRBJ1-2; clone size: .